This is a list of T cell receptor beta chains from one sample in a study of early T cells in non-severe SARS-CoV-2 infection. A single record per CDR3 protein comes from TCRdb applying MiXCR to the 5' RACE reads. The table has 40,000 to 60,000 distinct CDR3 sequences, more than 5.5% seen once. Material: whole blood, obtained at baseline. The receptors shown here come from an adult who was a healthcare worker with PCR-confirmed SARS-CoV-2 infection or an uninfected control (not recorded which). CDR3s include the opening cysteine and the closing phenylalanine or tryptophan. D genes are given only for firm matches. Clone sizes are given selectively: once, few, many, or a class where the clone is expanded.

J gene | V gene | D gene | clone size | CDR3 DNA | CDR3 protein
TRBJ2-7 | TRBV27 | NA | many | TGTGCCAGCAGTCGCAGAAAGGGGGGCTCCTACGAGCAGTACTTC | CASSRRKGGSYEQYF
TRBJ1-5 | TRBV28 | TRBD1 | NA | TGTGCCAGCAAGACAGGGAATCAGCCCCAGCATTTT | CASKTGNQPQHF
TRBJ1-5 | TRBV4-3 | NA | many | TGCGCCAGCAGCCGAGAATTGACAGGCCCTCAGCCCCAGCATTTT | CASSRELTGPQPQHF
TRBJ1-6 | TRBV12-5 | TRBD1 | NA | TGTGCTAGCATGGGGGGACAGGGGGCGAATTCACCCCTCCACTTT | CASMGGQGANSPLHF
TRBJ1-6 | TRBV28 | NA | many | TGTGCCAGCAGTTTATCCGGCCGCCGGGGATATAATTCACCCCTCCACTTT | CASSLSGRRGYNSPLHF
TRBJ1-2 | TRBV30 | NA | many | TGTGCCTGGAGTGTCAGACGACAGATCTTC | CAWSVRRQIF
TRBJ2-5 | TRBV29-1 | NA | few | TGCAGCGTTTTAAGGAGGGGAGAGACCCAGTACTTC | CSVLRRGETQYF
TRBJ2-5 | TRBV5-3 | NA | few | TGTGCCAGAAGCTTGAGAGGGCGTCGTCAGTACTTC | CARSLRGRRQYF
TRBJ2-1 | TRBV5-1 | NA | many | TGCGCCAGCAGCGGGACCGGGACTGCGCCCCGGAATGAGCAGTTCTTC | CASSGTGTAPRNEQFF
TRBJ2-5 | TRBV20-1 | NA | many | TGCAGTGCTAGAGATCCGGGTGGGCAAGAGACCCAGTACTTC | CSARDPGGQETQYF
TRBJ2-7 | TRBV4-3 | TRBD1 | many | TGCGCCAGCAGCCAACAACAGGGGGCAGGCTACGAGCAGTACTTC | CASSQQQGAGYEQYF
TRBJ2-5 | TRBV5-1 | TRBD1 | few | TGCGCCAGCAGCTTCACAGGGGGCTTCGGAGAGACCCAGTACTTC | CASSFTGGFGETQYF
TRBJ2-1 | TRBV15 | NA | many | TGTGCCACCAGCAGAGATCGATCCCTTAAGGGTGAGCAGTTCTTC | CATSRDRSLKGEQFF
TRBJ2-7 | TRBV6-1 | NA | few | TGTGCCAGCAGAGAGACAGAGAGTACTACCGAGCAGTACTTC | CASRETESTTEQYF
TRBJ2-3 | TRBV4-3 | TRBD2 | NA | TGCGCCAGCAGCCAAGATCTAGGCGGGGGGGCCACAGATACGCAGTATTTT | CASSQDLGGGATDTQYF
TRBJ2-7 | TRBV12-3/TRBV12-4 | NA | many | TGTGCCAGCACAAATACAGGGTTTGAGCAGTACTTC | CASTNTGFEQYF
TRBJ2-3 | TRBV15 | NA | many | TGTGCCACCAGAGATGACCACCTTAACCTATACACAGATACGCAGTATTTT | CATRDDHLNLYTDTQYF
TRBJ2-7 | TRBV10-3 | NA | many | TGTGCCATCAGACCAGGTGGGGGCTCCTACGAGCAGTACTTC | CAIRPGGGSYEQYF
TRBJ2-2 | TRBV6-5 | TRBD2 | few | TGTGCCAGCAGTTACGGGGCTAGCGGAAACACCGGGGAGCTGTTTTTT | CASSYGASGNTGELFF
TRBJ1-3 | TRBV29-1 | NA | many | TGCAGCGTTGGAAGGGCAGGGGCCACTGGAAACACCATATATTTT | CSVGRAGATGNTIYF
TRBJ2-1 | TRBV6-1 | NA | many | TGTGCCAGCAGTGAACCCCCCGGCGAGCAGTTCTTC | CASSEPPGEQFF
TRBJ1-2 | TRBV12-3/TRBV12-4 | NA | many | TGTGCCAGCAGCTGGGGGCAAGAGGATGGCTACACCTTC | CASSWGQEDGYTF
TRBJ1-3 | TRBV29-1 | NA | many | TGCAGCGTTGATGAGGGAAACACCATATATTTT | CSVDEGNTIYF
TRBJ2-3 | TRBV27 | NA | many | TGTGCCAGCAGTCCATTCGGGGATACTAGCACAGATACGCAGTATTTT | CASSPFGDTSTDTQYF
TRBJ1-1 | TRBV18 | NA | NA | TGTGCCAGCTCGACTGACAGCCCGATGAACACTGAAGCTTTCTTT | CASSTDSPMNTEAFF
TRBJ2-5 | TRBV3-1 | NA | many | TGTGCCAGCAGCCAGCCAGGGAGAGAGACCCAGTACTTC | CASSQPGRETQYF
TRBJ2-7 | TRBV19 | TRBD1 | few | TGTGCCAGTACCTTGGGGGGGACAGGGACCTACGAGCAGTACTTC | CASTLGGTGTYEQYF
TRBJ1-1 | TRBV29-1 | NA | many | TGCAGCCATGGGGGGACTGCTGAAGCTTTCTTT | CSHGGTAEAFF
TRBJ2-5 | TRBV7-9 | NA | many | TGTGCCAGCAGCTGGTCAAGGAGGGCGCAAGAGACCCAGTACTTC | CASSWSRRAQETQYF
TRBJ1-4 | TRBV28 | NA | many | TGTGCCAGCAGTTTGTTGGGGCGGAATGAAAAACTGTTTTTT | CASSLLGRNEKLFF
TRBJ2-1 | TRBV7-9 | NA | many | TGTGCCAGCAAAGAGGGGCTTACCTACAATGAGCAGTTCTTC | CASKEGLTYNEQFF
TRBJ2-7 | TRBV7-2 | NA | few | TGTGCCAGCAGCTTAGGCGGAAGCAAAAATACGGGCGAGCAGTACTTC | CASSLGGSKNTGEQYF
TRBJ2-5 | TRBV20-1 | NA | many | TGCAGTGCTAGACCGTTACTAGGGGTGTTCGAGACCCAGTACTTC | CSARPLLGVFETQYF
TRBJ2-1 | TRBV11-3 | TRBD2 | many | TGTGCCAGCAGCTTTGGGCAACTAGCGGGGGCCCTGAGCTCCTACAATGAGCAGTTCTTC | CASSFGQLAGALSSYNEQFF
TRBJ1-2 | TRBV5-6 | TRBD1 | many | TGTGCCAGCAGCTTCCGGGACAGGGTTAACTATGGCTACACCTTC | CASSFRDRVNYGYTF
TRBJ1-1 | TRBV20-1 | NA | NA | TGCAGTGCCCCGGGGGAGGGGGTCACTGAAGCTTTCTTT | CSAPGEGVTEAFF
TRBJ2-2 | TRBV24-1 | NA | NA | TGTGCCACCAGTCTATTAGGGGACACCGGGGAGCTGTTTTTT | CATSLLGDTGELFF
TRBJ1-1 | TRBV20-1 | NA | many | TGCAGTGCTAGTCAGGGTAACACTGAAGCTTTCTTT | CSASQGNTEAFF
TRBJ1-2 | TRBV5-4 | NA | NA | TGTGCCAGCATGTCCCAAACAGGCGGCTACACCTTC | CASMSQTGGYTF
TRBJ2-7 | TRBV2 | NA | many | TGTGCCAGCAGCCAACAGGGTTCGGGATACGAGCAGTACTTC | CASSQQGSGYEQYF
TRBJ2-3 | TRBV9 | NA | NA | TGTGCCAGCAGCTCTTGGGGAGATACGCAGTATTTT | CASSSWGDTQYF
TRBJ2-2 | TRBV7-3 | TRBD1 | few | TGTGCCAGCAGCTCCGGGACAGGTCAACCCGGGGAGCTGTTTTTT | CASSSGTGQPGELFF
TRBJ1-2 | TRBV5-4 | NA | few | TGTGCCAGCAGCTGGGTCCTGGGCGACGCTGGCTACACCTTC | CASSWVLGDAGYTF
TRBJ2-7 | TRBV7-2 | NA | few | TGTGCCAGCACCCAGCGAGTAGGGCGCGAGCAGTACTTC | CASTQRVGREQYF
TRBJ2-3 | TRBV11-3 | NA | few | TGTGCCAGCAGCCCCCGGCGGGGGCGGGGAGGGTCAGATACGCAGTATTTT | CASSPRRGRGGSDTQYF
TRBJ2-2 | TRBV7-8 | NA | many | TGTGCCAGCTTAGGGCAGAACACCGGGGAGCTGTTTTTT | CASLGQNTGELFF
TRBJ2-3 | TRBV25-1 | TRBD1 | few | TGTGCCAGCAGTGGACAGGGGAGGTTGAGGACAGATACGCAGTATTTT | CASSGQGRLRTDTQYF
TRBJ2-2 | TRBV7-6 | NA | few | TGTGCCAGCAGCTTAATAGGGGAGGCCACCGGGGAGCTGTTTTTT | CASSLIGEATGELFF
TRBJ2-7 | TRBV11-2 | NA | many | TGTGCCAGCAGCACCCAAGGAGGAACCCTCGGCGAGCAGTACTTC | CASSTQGGTLGEQYF